One and the same sample provided the 29 T cell receptor beta chains below, sequenced in a study of blood T cell repertoires in COVID-19. Measured with immunoSEQ multiplex PCR; TCRdb has only the in-frame clones, and not every one. The table includes fewer than 250,000 clones, approximately 89% detected once. The sequenced material came from peripheral blood. The receptors come from an older woman who had recovered from COVID-19.

This chain connects TRBV6-2 or TRBV6-3 to TRBJ1-5; TRBD1 is a possible D gene (5 bases). Germline V gene sequence: CDR1 MNHEY, CDR2 SVGEGT. This CDR3 has 15 residues. With 5 bases removed from V and 9 bases from J, the gap between germline ends came to 20 bases. This CDR3 is CASSSLGAGVWPQHF. The CDR3 DNA reads TGTGCCAGCAGTAGCCTTGGGGCAGGAGTTTGGCCCCAGCATTTT.

This sequence joins TRBV7-3 and TRBJ2-1; the D gene is possibly TRBD1 (6 bases). The germline V gene encodes CDR1 SGHTA and CDR2 FQGTGA. The CDR3 length is 15 residues. V lost 5 bases, J lost 4 bases, and 15 bases lay in between. This CDR3 is CASSTYRDPYNEQFF. The CDR3, as DNA: TGTGCCAGCAGCACATACAGGGACCCGTACAATGAGCAGTTCTTC.

This chain links TRBV7-9 with TRBJ2-7, with TRBD2 matching 9 bases. Germline V gives CDR1 SEHNR, CDR2 FQNEAQ (reference sequence). The J segment lost 7 bases and the V segment lost 5 bases, leaving 6 bases of the junction unmatched. The CDR3 totals 13 residues. The CDR3 protein is CASSRLADKEQYF. The CDR3, as DNA: TGTGCCAGCAGCCGACTAGCGGACAAAGAGCAGTACTTC. Using reference TRBV7-9 and TRBJ2-7 for the parts outside the CDR3, the full variable domain is DTGVSQNPRHKITKRGQNVTFRCDPISEHNRLYWYRQTLGQGPEFLTYFQNEAQLEKSRLLSDRFSAERPKGSFSTLEIQRTEQGDSAMYLCASSRLADKEQYFGPGTRLTVT.

The CDR3 reads CASELDRGLSTGELFF. DNA for the CDR3: TGTGCCAGCGAATTGGACAGGGGGCTTAGCACCGGGGAGCTGTTTTTT. The J gene is TRBJ2-2, the V gene TRBV5-6; 11 bases are a match to TRBD1. The V gene's germline CDR1 is SGHDT and CDR2 YYEEEE. V gave up 7 bases and J gave up 4 bases; unmatched junction bases: 9. The CDR3 is made up of 16 amino acids. The whole variable domain, remainder taken from reference TRBV5-6 and TRBJ2-2, is DAGVTQSPTHLIKTRGQQVTLRCSPKSGHDTVSWYQQALGQGPQFIFQYYEEEERQRGNFPDRFSGHQFPNYSSELNVNALLLGDSALYLCASELDRGLSTGELFFGEGSRLTVL.

The V call is TRBV18, the J call TRBJ1-5; the D is unclear. The CDR3 length is 12 residues. Trimming cost V 6 bases and J 7 bases, with 10 bases left between them. Germline CDR1 and CDR2: KGHSH and LQKENI. This CDR3 reads CASSYGRQPQHF. As DNA, the CDR3 is TGTGCCAGCTCTTACGGTAGACAGCCCCAGCATTTT.

The chain recombines TRBV11-2 with TRBJ2-2; possible D gene TRBD1, 6 bases. This CDR3 comprises 15 residues. The V gene's germline CDR1 is SGHAT and CDR2 FQNNGV. With 5 bases removed from V and 1 base from J, the gap between germline ends came to 11 bases. The CDR3 protein is CASSTRTVNTGELFF. DNA of the CDR3: TGTGCCAGCAGCACGAGGACAGTGAACACCGGGGAGCTGTTTTTT.

The chain links TRBV24-1 to TRBJ2-1, with a tentative D call TRBD1 (5 bases). The CDR3 has 15 residues. The V and J ends lost 3 bases and 4 bases respectively, with 12 bases between them. The germline V gene has CDR1 KGHDR and CDR2 SFDVKD. CDR3 residues: CATSDLTANYNEQFF. The CDR3 DNA reads TGTGCCACCAGTGATCTGACAGCAAATTACAATGAGCAGTTCTTC.

V usage is TRBV4-1 and J usage is TRBJ2-1; D perhaps matches TRBD1 (7 bases). Germline assignment: CDR1 MGHRA and CDR2 YSYEKL. The CDR3 extends over 16 amino acids. The germline V and J ends were trimmed by 3 bases and 7 bases, with 19 bases remaining between them. The chain's CDR3 is CASSQGLSGGRNEQFF. CDR3 bases: TGCGCCAGCAGCCAGGGCCTCTCAGGGGGGAGAAATGAGCAGTTCTTC.

The rearrangement joins TRBV5-1 to TRBJ2-3; 9 bases align to TRBD2. The CDR3 runs to 15 residues. J was trimmed by 1 base and V by 0 bases; bases with no gene match: 0. Germline CDR1 reads SGHRS; CDR2 reads YFSETQ. CDR3: CASSLERGGTDTQYF. In DNA form, the CDR3 reads TGCGCCAGCAGCTTGGAGCGGGGGGGCACAGATACGCAGTATTTT. Full variable domain (remainder filled in from reference TRBV5-1 and TRBJ2-3): KAGVTQTPRYLIKTRGQQVTLSCSPISGHRSVSWYQQTPGQGLQFLFEYFSETQRNKGNFPGRFSGRQFSNSRSEMNVSTLELGDSALYLCASSLERGGTDTQYFGPGTRLTVL.

This chain uses TRBV7-6 with TRBJ1-1; no reliable D call. The CDR3 spans 14 residues. Trimming removed 5 bases at V and 1 base at J, with 11 bases between. Germline lookup yields CDR1 SGHVS and CDR2 FNYEAQ. CDR3 amino acids: CASSAYRGNTEAFF. As DNA, the CDR3 is TGTGCCAGCAGCGCCTACCGGGGGAACACTGAAGCTTTCTTT. The variable domain in full, with the rest retrieved from reference TRBV7-6 and TRBJ1-1, is GAGVSQSPRYKVTKRGQDVALRCDPISGHVSLYWYRQALGQGPEFLTYFNYEAQQDKSGLPNDRFSAERPEGSISTLTIQRTEQRDSAMYRCASSAYRGNTEAFFGQGTRLTVV.

The chain combines TRBV3-1 (or the pseudogene TRBV3-2) with TRBJ2-3, with 8 nucleotides matching TRBD1. V was pared by 5 bases and J by 0 bases, with 4 bases of the junction left unmatched. The CDR3 spans 15 residues. Germline CDR1 and CDR2: LGHDT and YNNKEL (reference sequence). CDR3 loop: CASSSTGDSTDTQYF. In DNA, the CDR3 is TGTGCCAGCAGCTCGACAGGGGATAGCACAGATACGCAGTATTTT.

The V call is TRBV7-9, the J call TRBJ2-3; D might be TRBD1 (6 bases). The CDR3 has 15 amino acids. Germline lookup yields CDR1 SEHNR and CDR2 FQNEAQ (reference sequence). V dropped 7 bases and J dropped 0 bases, with 14 bases sitting between them. The CDR3 DNA follows: TGTGCCAGCACCCTGGAAAGGGGGAGCACAGATACGCAGTATTTT. This gives the protein CASTLERGSTDTQYF. The full variable domain, rest sourced from reference TRBV7-9 and TRBJ2-3, is DTGVSQNPRHKITKRGQNVTFRCDPISEHNRLYWYRQTLGQGPEFLTYFQNEAQLEKSRLLSDRFSAERPKGSFSTLEIQRTEQGDSAMYLCASTLERGSTDTQYFGPGTRLTVL.

J is TRBJ1-5 and V is TRBV19; D is possibly TRBD1 (5 bases). V dropped 10 bases and J dropped 4 bases, with 11 bases sitting between them. Germline CDR1 and CDR2: LNHDA and SQIVND (reference sequence). The CDR3 runs 12 residues. The CDR3 nucleotides read TGTGCCACCACATCAGGGAATCAGCCCCAGCATTTT. Amino acid sequence: CATTSGNQPQHF.

The chain couples TRBV10-3 to TRBJ2-5, with D tentatively TRBD1 (6 bases). The germline CDR1 and CDR2 sequences are ENHRY and SYGVKD. This CDR3 has 12 amino acids. V lost 6 bases to trimming and J lost 1 base, with 6 bases between them. The CDR3 bases are TGTGCCATCAGGGACAGCCAAGAGACCCAGTACTTC. Translation gives CAIRDSQETQYF.

Regarding this clone: The identical CDR3 is also encoded by other nucleotide sequences in the sample. The V and J genes are TRBV12-3 or TRBV12-4 and TRBJ2-2; a possible D gene is TRBD2 (5 bases). Trimming stripped 5 bases from V and 5 bases from J, with 6 bases between. The CDR3 covers 12 residues. CDR3 nucleotide sequence: TGTGCCAGCAGTCGAGGGACCGGGGAGCTGTTTTTT. Its protein is CASSRGTGELFF.

The J gene is TRBJ1-3, the V gene TRBV18; D possibly corresponds to TRBD1 (6 bases). Germline CDR1 and CDR2: KGHSH and LQKENI. The length of the CDR3 is 14 residues. Trimming took 4 bases from V and 3 from J, leaving 10 bases between them. The CDR3 DNA follows: TGTGCCAGCTCACAACAGGGATTTGGAAACACCATATATTTT. Protein product: CASSQQGFGNTIYF.

This chain links TRBV6-5 with TRBJ1-2; a possible D gene is TRBD1 (6 bases). CDR3 length: 12 residues. Germline values: CDR1 MNHEY, CDR2 SVGAGI. Trimming pared 7 bases from V and 2 bases from J, leaving 8 bases between. The CDR3 DNA reads TGTGCCAGCAAGGGGGGGAACTATGGCTACACCTTC. Translated, it gives CASKGGNYGYTF.

The chain is built from TRBV28 and TRBJ1-2; no reliable D call. The CDR3 length is 13 residues. Trimming pared 5 bases from V and 7 bases from J, leaving 14 bases between. Germline V CDR1 and CDR2: MDHEN, SYDVKM. As DNA, the CDR3 is TGTGCCAGCAGTCTAGGACTTGCCCGTGGCTACACCTTC. This codes for CASSLGLARGYTF.

The rearrangement links TRBV29-1 to TRBJ1-2, with 7 bases fitting TRBD1. The CDR3 totals 14 residues. CDR1 and CDR2 (germline): SQVTM, ANQGSEA. V lost 7 bases, J lost 2 bases, and 10 bases stayed unmatched. The CDR3 reads CSAVIQTGNYGYTF. CDR3 DNA: TGCAGCGCCGTGATACAGACAGGGAACTATGGCTACACCTTC.

The chain recombines TRBV27 with TRBJ1-6; D unclear. V dropped 10 bases and J dropped 5 bases, with 15 bases sitting between them. CDR3 length: 14 amino acids. Germline values: CDR1 MNHEY, CDR2 SMNVEV (reference sequence). The CDR3, as DNA: TGTGCCACCACGTCGAGGGTCCATAATTCACCCCTCCACTTT. Protein sequence: CATTSRVHNSPLHF.

This chain connects TRBV3-1 (or the pseudogene TRBV3-2) to TRBJ2-2, with TRBD2 matching over 8 bases. The CDR3 spans 13 residues. Germline CDR1 LGHDT, CDR2 YNNKEL (reference sequence). V trimming: 4 bases; J trimming: 7 bases; junction bases outside the gene matches: 2. CDR3 loop: CASSLAGRGELFF. As DNA, the CDR3 is TGTGCCAGCAGCCTAGCGGGGCGCGGGGAGCTGTTTTTT.

The chain joins TRBV21-1 to TRBJ1-5; TRBD1, the table's D call, lacks a check against the DNA. TRBV21-1 is classified as a pseudogene. The length of the CDR3 is 16 residues. The CDR3 DNA reads as TGTGCCAGCAGAGCCAGGGACAGGCATAACAATCAGCCCCAGCATTTT. It codes for CASRARDRHNNQPQHF.

This clone occurred once. The rearrangement joins TRBV19 to TRBJ1-5; TRBD1 aligns across 9 bases. The CDR3 totals 15 residues. With 7 bases clipped from V and 2 bases from J, the junction kept 6 bases outside the gene matches. From germline, CDR1 is LNHDA and CDR2 SQIVND (reference sequence). DNA for the CDR3: TGTGCCAGTACCCTCGGACAGGGGCGCAATCAGCCCCAGCATTTT. Translating it yields CASTLGQGRNQPQHF.

The CDR3 region is CASSVSGGAPDTQYF. CDR3 DNA: TGTGCCAGCAGCGTGAGCGGGGGGGCCCCAGATACGCAGTATTTT. The chain links TRBV9 to TRBJ2-3; TRBD2 matches at 10 bases. The CDR3 covers 15 residues. Germline CDR1 and CDR2: SGDLS and YYNGEE. Trimming removed 2 bases from V and 4 bases from J; junction bases left unmatched: 4. Looking up the rest from reference TRBV9 and TRBJ2-3 gives the full variable domain: DSGVTQTPKHLITATGQRVTLRCSPRSGDLSVYWYQQSLDQGLQFLIQYYNGEERAKGNILERFSAQQFPDLHSELNLSSLELGDSALYFCASSVSGGAPDTQYFGPGTRLTVL.

The table lists this clone with a few counts. The chain couples TRBV2 to TRBJ2-7; 12 positions match TRBD1. Trimming removed 7 bases from V and 4 bases from J; junction bases left unmatched: 11. CDR3 length: 16 amino acids. Looked up from germline, CDR1 is SNHLY and CDR2 is FYNNEI. CDR3 sequence (DNA): TGTGCCAGCAACTTACAACCGGGACAGGGGGCGTACGAGCAGTACTTC. Its protein product is CASNLQPGQGAYEQYF.

The chain carries TRBV6-2 or TRBV6-3 and TRBJ2-1; 15 nucleotides agree with TRBD2. The CDR3 is made up of 16 amino acids. V lost 5 bases, J lost 6 bases, and 5 bases stayed unmatched. Germline CDR1 reads MNHEY; CDR2 reads SVGEGT. The CDR3 bases are TGTGCCAGCAGTCATCCGGGACTAGCGGGGGGCAATGAGCAGTTCTTC. Translating gives CASSHPGLAGGNEQFF.

The DNA of the CDR3 is TGTGCCAGCAGCCAAGACCGCCCCGGTGGGGGGAGCACAGATACGCAGTATTTT. It yields the protein CASSQDRPGGGSTDTQYF. V is TRBV4-2 and J is TRBJ2-3, with D possibly TRBD2 on 6 matching bases. With 0 bases removed from V and 0 bases from J, the gap between germline ends came to 16 bases. From germline, CDR1 is LGHNA and CDR2 YNFKEQ. The CDR3 is 18 amino acids.

As to this clone: Other DNA sequences in the same sample also yield this CDR3. The chain joins TRBV18 to TRBJ2-5; the match to TRBD1 covers 10 bases. The CDR3 has 15 amino acids. Germline V gives CDR1 KGHSH, CDR2 LQKENI. V lost 3 bases to trimming and J lost 4 bases; unmatched junction nucleotides: 5. CDR3 region: CASSPRQGAGETQYF. CDR3 bases: TGTGCCAGCTCACCCCGACAGGGGGCAGGAGAGACCCAGTACTTC. The whole variable domain, remainder taken from reference TRBV18 and TRBJ2-5, is NAGVMQNPRHLVRRRGQEARLRCSPMKGHSHVYWYRQLPEEGLKFMVYLQKENIIDESGMPKERFSAEFPKEGPSILRIQQVVRGDSAAYFCASSPRQGAGETQYFGPGTRLLVL.

There are a few counts of this clone. The chain recombines TRBV4-2 with TRBJ2-2; unclear D gene. Germline values: CDR1 LGHNA, CDR2 YNFKEQ. The CDR3 is 14 residues long. V gave up 1 base and J gave up 5 bases, with 8 bases separating them. In nucleotides, the CDR3 is TGTGCCAGCAGCCAAGCCCCCGAGACCGGGGAGCTGTTTTTT. Translated, it gives CASSQAPETGELFF.